This entry lists 14 T cell receptor beta chains sequenced from one sample in a study of OX40 agonist ivuxolimab in advanced cancers. Using immunoSEQ multiplex PCR, the repertoire was profiled, and TCRdb retains in-frame clones only, with some absent. The table records some 72,000 clones, approximately 80% of them present only once. This material consisted of CD4+ or CD8+ T cells sorted from blood, taken in a trial of the OX40 agonist ivuxolimab. These receptors came from an adult with an advanced solid tumor such as melanoma, head and neck, liver or kidney cancer.

The J gene is TRBJ2-7, the V gene TRBV27, with 7 bases aligning to TRBD1. Germline V CDR1 and CDR2: MNHEY, SMNVEV (reference sequence). With V trimmed by 5 bases and J by 2 bases, 9 bases remained unmatched. CDR3 length: 15 amino acids. The CDR3 DNA is TGTGCCAGCAGTACCCGACTCACAGGGGCCTACGAGCAGTACTTC. Residues: CASSTRLTGAYEQYF.

The DNA for the CDR3 is TGCAGCGTTGGAATGTTACGAGGACAGGGCAAAGAGACCCAGTACTTC. Protein sequence: CSVGMLRGQGKETQYF. The chain joins TRBV29-1 to TRBJ2-5, with TRBD1 matching over 8 bases. V trimming: 4 bases; J trimming: 3 bases; junction bases outside the gene matches: 13. Germline values: CDR1 SQVTM, CDR2 ANQGSEA. The CDR3 runs to 16 residues.

The chain is built from TRBV2 and TRBJ1-5, with D unresolved. V was shortened by 8 bases and J by 3 bases, with 17 bases between the two germline ends. Germline V lookup: CDR1 SNHLY, CDR2 FYNNEI. This CDR3 spans 15 amino acids. In nucleotides, the CDR3 is TGTGCCAGCGAGCAGTCAACAGCCGACAATCAGCCCCAGCATTTT. It specifies CASEQSTADNQPQHF.

V is TRBV11-2 and J is TRBJ2-3, with a tentative D call TRBD2 (5 bases). The CDR3 runs to 16 residues. V was cut by 0 bases and J by 2 bases, with 12 bases left in between. CDR1 SGHAT and CDR2 FQNNGV come from the germline V gene. CDR3 bases: TGTGCCAGCAGCTTAGATGGAGGCAGCCCCACAGATACGCAGTATTTT. This sequence encodes CASSLDGGSPTDTQYF. Full variable domain (remainder filled in from reference TRBV11-2 and TRBJ2-3): EAGVAQSPRYKIIEKRQSVAFWCNPISGHATLYWYQQILGQGPKLLIQFQNNGVVDDSQLPKDRFSAERLKGVDSTLKIQPAKLEDSAVYLCASSLDGGSPTDTQYFGPGTRLTVL.

This chain uses TRBV4-3 with TRBJ2-7, with D perhaps matching TRBD1 (5 bases). The CDR3 contains 15 residues. Germline-derived CDR1 and CDR2 are LGHNA and YSLEER. Trimming removed 3 bases at V and 3 bases at J, with 15 bases between. In DNA form, the CDR3 reads TGCGCCAGCAGCCACAGAGCAGGGCCGGACTACGAGCAGTACTTC. Amino acid sequence: CASSHRAGPDYEQYF.

The chain uses TRBV19 and TRBJ1-1; 9 nucleotides align to TRBD1. The junction had 3 bases not matched to a gene; V was cut back by 6 bases and J by 1 base. CDR1 LNHDA and CDR2 SQIVND come from the germline V gene (reference sequence). The CDR3 has 14 residues. CDR3: CASSLDRGNTEAFF. The CDR3 DNA sequence: TGTGCCAGTAGCTTGGACAGGGGGAACACTGAAGCTTTCTTT.

V gene TRBV19 combines with J gene TRBJ2-5; the match to TRBD1 covers 7 bases. The junction had 5 bases not matched to a gene; V was cut back by 5 bases and J by 5 bases. This CDR3 spans 13 amino acids. Germline CDR1 LNHDA, CDR2 SQIVND (reference sequence). This CDR3 reads CASSDRVRETQYF. CDR3 bases: TGTGCCAGTAGTGACAGGGTCCGCGAGACCCAGTACTTC.

This clone was seen more than once but under ten times. The chain employs TRBV7-9 and TRBJ1-4; possible D gene TRBD1, 6 bases. This CDR3 has 16 amino acids. From germline, CDR1 is SEHNR and CDR2 FQNEAQ (reference sequence). V lost 0 bases to trimming and J lost 7 bases, with 15 bases between them. The CDR3 nucleotides read TGTGCCAGCAGCTTAGCAGGGGGTGGCGTAAGTGAAAAACTGTTTTTT. Translation: CASSLAGGGVSEKLFF.

V usage is TRBV7-8 and J usage is TRBJ2-7; D uncertain. This CDR3 comprises 18 residues. Looked up from germline, CDR1 is SGHVS and CDR2 is FQNEAQ. V was shortened by 5 bases and J by 3 bases, with 26 bases between the two germline ends. In nucleotides, the CDR3 is TGTGCCAGCAGCACACGCACATACTACAACGGACCTAGCTACGAGCAGTACTTC. Translation gives CASSTRTYYNGPSYEQYF.

The chain carries TRBV7-3 and TRBJ2-3; the match to TRBD2 covers 13 bases. Germline CDR1 reads SGHTA; CDR2 reads FQGTGA. The CDR3 is 17 amino acids. The trim removed 3 bases at V and 2 bases at J, leaving 5 bases unmatched. DNA for the CDR3: TGTGCCAGCAGCTTGGGTACTAGCGGGGGGGTCACAGATACGCAGTATTTT. It specifies CASSLGTSGGVTDTQYF.

The chain uses TRBV6-1 and TRBJ2-3; tentatively, D is TRBD1 (6 bases). Germline V gene sequence: CDR1 MNHNS, CDR2 SASEGT. CDR3 length equals 16 residues. The germline V and J ends were trimmed by 1 base and 4 bases, with 15 bases remaining between them. This chain's CDR3 is CASSEEGGGSPDTQYF. CDR3 nucleotide sequence: TGTGCCAGCAGTGAAGAAGGGGGTGGGTCGCCAGATACGCAGTATTTT.

The chain employs TRBV6-6 and TRBJ2-3; D may match TRBD1 or TRBD2 (5 bases each). The CDR3 runs to 15 residues. Germline CDR1 MNHNY, CDR2 SVGAGI (reference sequence). Trimming took 2 bases from V and 2 from J, leaving 11 bases between them. CDR3 region: CASSYRDGYTDTQYF. The CDR3 coding sequence is TGTGCCAGCAGTTACCGGGACGGATACACAGATACGCAGTATTTT.

This chain uses TRBV5-1 with TRBJ2-5, with TRBD2 matching over 9 bases. The CDR3 covers 14 residues. V lost 3 bases, J lost 2 bases, and 2 bases stayed unmatched. CDR1 SGHRS and CDR2 YFSETQ come from the germline V gene. DNA for the CDR3: TGCGCCAGCAGCTCGGCGGGGGGGCAAGAGACCCAGTACTTC. Translating it yields CASSSAGGQETQYF.

This chain joins TRBV7-9 and TRBJ1-2; D call uncertain. Germline V lookup: CDR1 SEHNR, CDR2 FQNEAQ (reference sequence). V lost 2 bases, J lost 5 bases, and 9 bases lay in between. The CDR3 runs 13 residues. This CDR3 reads CASSLRLGYGYTF. The CDR3 DNA reads TGTGCCAGCAGCTTACGTTTGGGGTATGGCTACACCTTC.